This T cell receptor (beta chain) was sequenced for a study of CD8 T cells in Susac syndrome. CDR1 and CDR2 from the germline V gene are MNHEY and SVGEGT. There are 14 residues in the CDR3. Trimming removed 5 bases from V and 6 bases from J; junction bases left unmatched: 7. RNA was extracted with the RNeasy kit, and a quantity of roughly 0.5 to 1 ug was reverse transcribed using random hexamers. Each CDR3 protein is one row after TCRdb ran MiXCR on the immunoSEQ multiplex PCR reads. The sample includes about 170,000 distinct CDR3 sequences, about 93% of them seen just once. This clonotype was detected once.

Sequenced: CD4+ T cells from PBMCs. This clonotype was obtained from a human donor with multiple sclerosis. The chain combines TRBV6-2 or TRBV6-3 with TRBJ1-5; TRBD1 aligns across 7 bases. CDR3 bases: TGTGCCAGCAGTGAAACAGGGGTGAGTCAGCCCCAGCATTTT. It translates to CASSETGVSQPQHF.